This TCR beta chain was sequenced in a study of tumor-infiltrating lymphocytes in localized non-small cell lung cancer. Study details: Each patient gave resected tumor and non-adjacent uninvolved lung tissue.

The repertoire was sequenced with immunoSEQ multiplex PCR; TCRdb's copy has only in-frame clones and lacks some. The sample lists about 16,000 clones; approximately 79% were seen once. The CDR3 runs 13 residues. The germline V gene has CDR1 MNHNS and CDR2 SASEGT. With 6 bases removed from V and 7 bases from J, the gap between germline ends came to 12 bases. The receptor's source is a human donor with non-small cell lung cancer. The sequenced sample consisted of lung tumor tissue. The rearrangement links TRBV6-1 to TRBJ1-4; possibly TRBD1 for D (5 bases). CDR3 nucleotides: TGTGCCAGCAGCCCGTGGGGACCTGAAAAACTGTTTTTT. Residues: CASSPWGPEKLFF.